These 30 T cell receptor beta chains share one sample of origin, sequenced in a study of vaccination and CD4 T cells after COVID-19. No antigen is known for these receptors. This sample's treatment: roughly ten-day PBMC culture with coronavirus spike peptide pools or control peptides (ViraFEST assay). Sequencing of DNA taken from cultured CD4+ T cells relied on the Oncomine TCR Beta short-read assay. TCRdb ran MiXCR on the PCR reads and lists one entry per CDR3 protein. The table records about 26,000 distinct CDR3 sequences, over 60% of them present only once. The sequenced sample consisted of CD4+ T cells from blood, cultured in vitro. The source of these receptors is a human donor who had recovered from COVID-19.

The CDR3 bases are TGTGCCAGCAGTGCTCGGCCGTCCGCCGGGAACACCATATATTTT. This translates into CASSARPSAGNTIYF. J is TRBJ1-3 and V is TRBV28; D call uncertain. CDR3 length: 15 residues. The V end lost 5 bases, the J end lost 7 bases, and 18 bases lay between the germline ends. The germline gives CDR1 MDHEN, CDR2 SYDVKM.

The chain carries TRBV12-3 or TRBV12-4 and TRBJ2-4; no clear D gene. This CDR3 is 16 amino acids long. The V and J ends lost 6 bases and 6 bases respectively, with 21 bases between them. In DNA form, the CDR3 reads TGTGCCAGCAGACCTCCGGGCCCCACGCTGGGAAACATTCAGTACTTC. It translates to CASRPPGPTLGNIQYF.

This clonotype showed up just once. The chain employs TRBV6-1 and TRBJ1-1; no firm D call. This CDR3 spans 14 amino acids. Germline CDR1 reads MNHNS; CDR2 reads SASEGT. The V end lost 6 bases, the J end lost 4 bases, and 15 bases lay between the germline ends. The CDR3 coding sequence is TGTGCCAGCAGCCCGGGAAGTTTGATCACTGAAGCTTTCTTT. Amino acids: CASSPGSLITEAFF.

This chain links TRBV6-2 or TRBV6-3 with TRBJ2-1; 8 bases fit TRBD2. J gave up 5 bases and V 5 bases, and 8 bases lay outside the gene matches. The CDR3 contains 15 residues. Germline values: CDR1 MNHEY, CDR2 SVGEGT. The CDR3 loop reads CASSLTGLENNEQFF. Written as DNA, the CDR3 is TGTGCCAGCAGTCTCACGGGACTAGAGAACAATGAGCAGTTCTTC.

In this sample, this clonotype turned up a few times. The rearrangement joins TRBV19 to TRBJ2-5; 10 bases are shared with TRBD1. The CDR3 runs to 15 residues. In germline, CDR1 is LNHDA, CDR2 SQIVND (reference sequence). Trimming took 5 bases from V and 5 from J; bases not matched to a gene: 8. The CDR3 spells CASSLGTGARETQYF. In DNA form, the CDR3 reads TGTGCCAGTAGTCTCGGGACAGGGGCTAGGGAGACCCAGTACTTC.

The rearrangement joins TRBV7-2 to TRBJ2-5; 10 nucleotides line up with TRBD2. CDR1 is SGHTA, CDR2 FQGNSA, per germline. The trim removed 0 bases at V and 2 bases at J, leaving 6 bases unmatched. The CDR3 is 17 residues long. The CDR3 is CASSLARTSGPQETQYF. As DNA, the CDR3 is TGTGCCAGCAGCTTAGCGCGGACTAGCGGCCCTCAAGAGACCCAGTACTTC.

CDR3 DNA sequence: TGTGCCAGCAGTTACTCGAGGGAGGGGCCGAGGAAGACCCAGTACTTC. Translation gives CASSYSREGPRKTQYF. The chain couples TRBV6-2 or TRBV6-3 to TRBJ2-5, with 7 bases matching TRBD2. CDR1 and CDR2 (germline): MNHEY, SVGEGT. The CDR3 is 16 amino acids. Trimming took 0 bases from V and 6 from J; bases not matched to a gene: 10.

The gene calls are TRBV20-1 and TRBJ2-1; TRBD2 agrees at 10 bases. CDR3 size: 16 residues. V gave up 1 base and J gave up 4 bases; unmatched junction bases: 7. Germline-derived CDR1 and CDR2 are DFQATT and SNEGSKA (reference sequence). CDR3: CSARALGLAQYNEQFF. The CDR3 DNA sequence: TGCAGTGCTAGAGCTCTGGGACTAGCGCAGTACAATGAGCAGTTCTTC.

The V call is TRBV5-1, the J call TRBJ1-6; possibly TRBD1 for D (5 bases). V shed 0 bases and J shed 10 bases, with 17 bases lying between them. The CDR3 contains 16 residues. Germline CDR1 reads SGHRS; CDR2 reads YFSETQ. The chain's CDR3 is CASSLAGTAFGSPLHF. The CDR3, as DNA: TGCGCCAGCAGCTTGGCCGGGACGGCTTTTGGATCACCCCTCCACTTT.

This chain links TRBV4-3 with TRBJ1-1; the D gene is possibly TRBD1 (5 bases). CDR1 is LGHNA, CDR2 YSLEER, per germline. The CDR3 has 15 residues. Trimming left V 4 bases short and J 1 base short, with 13 bases between. CDR3 DNA: TGCGCCAGCAGCCGGAAGGGCCAGGGGAACACTGAAGCTTTCTTT. Protein: CASSRKGQGNTEAFF.

This chain connects TRBV28 to TRBJ2-1; D ambiguous. Trimming removed 5 bases from V and 0 bases from J, with 11 bases in between. The CDR3 is 15 amino acids. Germline CDR1 and CDR2: MDHEN and SYDVKM. The CDR3 region has the DNA TGTGCCAGCAGTCCTACCCTGAGCTCCTACAATGAGCAGTTCTTC. This codes for CASSPTLSSYNEQFF.

This clonotype is large (0.1 to 1%). The rearrangement joins TRBV28 to TRBJ1-2, with D possibly TRBD1 on 5 matching bases. Germline V gene sequence: CDR1 MDHEN, CDR2 SYDVKM. The V end lost 5 bases, the J end lost 8 bases, and 21 bases lay between the germline ends. This CDR3 region has 15 residues. CDR3 nucleotides: TGTGCCAGCAGTATTCCACCGGGACTCGGGGCGGGCTACACCTTC. Its protein is CASSIPPGLGAGYTF.

CDR3 loop: CASSLLNTDTQYF. The CDR3 DNA sequence: TGTGCCAGCAGTTTGTTAAACACAGATACGCAGTATTTT. The chain employs TRBV27 and TRBJ2-3; no clear D gene. The CDR3 has 13 amino acids. Germline CDR1 and CDR2: MNHEY and SMNVEV (reference sequence). Between the trimmed V and J ends, which lost 3 bases and 2 bases, there was a span of 6 bases.

V gene TRBV6-1 combines with J gene TRBJ2-7; weak D call: TRBD1 (6 bases). This CDR3 comprises 13 residues. Trimming cost V 5 bases and J 3 bases, with 11 bases left between them. CDR1 MNHNS and CDR2 SASEGT come from the germline V gene. CDR3 region: CASSKPQGYEQYF. The CDR3 DNA sequence: TGTGCCAGCAGTAAACCACAGGGCTACGAGCAGTACTTC.

CDR3: CASSPWASGANVLTF. The CDR3 nucleotides are TGTGCCAGCAGTCCCTGGGCCTCTGGGGCCAACGTCCTGACTTTC. The V gene is TRBV27, the J gene TRBJ2-6; D is ambiguous. Trimming took 5 bases from V and 0 from J, leaving 8 bases between them. The CDR3 runs to 15 residues. The V gene's germline CDR1 is MNHEY and CDR2 SMNVEV (reference sequence).

The rearrangement links TRBV29-1 to TRBJ1-1; TRBD1 is a possible D gene (5 bases). Germline V CDR1 and CDR2: SQVTM, ANQGSEA. V lost 3 bases and J 11 bases, leaving 22 bases between the germline ends. The CDR3 has 14 amino acids. The CDR3 DNA reads TGCAGCGTTGAGGGGAACGGGGCTTGGGGAATGGCTTTCTTT. As protein: CSVEGNGAWGMAFF.

The J gene is TRBJ1-5, the V gene TRBV10-3, with D maybe TRBD1 (6 bases). The CDR3 length is 13 residues. CDR1 is ENHRY, CDR2 SYGVKD, per germline. V shed 9 bases and J shed 1 base, with 10 bases lying between them. CDR3 coding DNA: TGTGCCATAGGGGGAATAAGCAATCAGCCCCAGCATTTT. Translated: CAIGGISNQPQHF.

This rearrangement joins TRBV28 to TRBJ1-1, with a weak D call TRBD1 (6 bases). Deletions cut 4 bases from V and 6 bases from J, with 9 bases between. CDR1 MDHEN and CDR2 SYDVKM come from the germline V gene. The CDR3 runs to 12 residues. The CDR3 spells CASSSGVPEAFF. CDR3 in DNA: TGTGCCAGCAGTTCAGGGGTCCCTGAAGCTTTCTTT. Based on the CDR3 plus reference TRBV28 and TRBJ1-1, the full variable domain is DVKVTQSSRYLVKRTGEKVFLECVQDMDHENMFWYRQDPGLGLRLIYFSYDVKMKEKGDIPEGYSVSREKKERFSLILESASTNQTSMYLCASSSGVPEAFFGQGTRLTVV.

There are a few counts of this clonotype. The genes are TRBV20-1 and TRBJ1-6; the match to TRBD1 covers 8 bases. The V and J ends lost 6 bases and 9 bases, in that order; junction bases with no gene match: 16. The germline gives CDR1 DFQATT, CDR2 SNEGSKA (reference sequence). The CDR3 totals 16 residues. The CDR3 is CSARGAGGVIGSPLHF. CDR3 bases: TGCAGTGCCCGGGGGGCAGGGGGCGTGATAGGTTCACCCCTCCACTTT.

V usage is TRBV2 and J usage is TRBJ1-2, with D tentatively TRBD1 (5 bases). This CDR3 is 14 amino acids long. Trimming removed 7 bases from V and 0 bases from J, with 12 bases in between. Germline V gives CDR1 SNHLY, CDR2 FYNNEI. CDR3 bases: TGTGCCAGCATGGCGGGGCGAGCTAACTATGGCTACACCTTC. Translated, it gives CASMAGRANYGYTF.

CDR3 protein: CASSNGRSAFF. The CDR3 DNA follows: TGTGCCAGCTCTAATGGACGTTCAGCTTTCTTT. The chain employs TRBV12-3 or TRBV12-4 and TRBJ1-1; D uncertain. The CDR3 has 11 residues. V gave up 8 bases and J gave up 10 bases, with 14 bases separating them.

The CDR3 DNA is TGTGCCAGCAGTTACTCGAACCCGACTATTCAGTACTTC. Translating gives CASSYSNPTIQYF. The rearrangement links TRBV6-2 or TRBV6-3 to TRBJ2-4, with no clear D. CDR3 length equals 13 residues. The ends were cut back, 0 bases at V and 10 bases at J, with 10 bases in the middle. CDR1 and CDR2 from the germline V gene are MNHEY and SVGEGT.

The gene calls are TRBV7-2 and TRBJ2-5; TRBD2 is a possible D gene (6 bases). The CDR3 length is 15 residues. Per germline, CDR1 SGHTA and CDR2 FQGNSA. Trimming pared 5 bases from V and 0 bases from J, leaving 13 bases between. In nucleotides, the CDR3 is TGTGCCAGCAGCGCCGGGGACTTGTACCAAGAGACCCAGTACTTC. This translates into CASSAGDLYQETQYF.

This chain links TRBV7-7 with TRBJ1-1; 8 bases match TRBD1. The V gene end was trimmed by 5 bases and the J gene end by 8 bases; junction bases not matched to a gene: 7. The CDR3 sequence is 13 residues long. Per the germline V gene, CDR1 is SSHAT and CDR2 is FNYEAQ (reference sequence). As DNA, the CDR3 is TGTGCCAGCAGCCCGACAGGGGTTGGCGAAGCTTTCTTT. This codes for CASSPTGVGEAFF. Combining the CDR3 with reference TRBV7-7 and TRBJ1-1 gives the whole variable domain GAGVSQSPRYKVTKRGQDVTLRCDPISSHATLYWYQQALGQGPEFLTYFNYEAQPDKSGLPSDRFSAERPEGSISTLTIQRTEQRDSAMYRCASSPTGVGEAFFGQGTRLTVV.

V usage is TRBV6-2 or TRBV6-3 and J usage is TRBJ2-3; no definite D call. The germline CDR1 and CDR2 sequences are MNHEY and SVGEGT. V lost 5 bases and J lost 5, with 11 bases in between. The CDR3 runs 13 residues. CDR3 coding DNA: TGTGCCAGCAGTAGGCCCCCCCTAGATACGCAGTATTTT. It is translated as CASSRPPLDTQYF.

This clonotype was recorded a few times. The chain is built from TRBV20-1 and TRBJ1-2; tentatively, D is TRBD1 (5 bases). This CDR3 comprises 15 residues. The V gene's germline CDR1 is DFQATT and CDR2 SNEGSKA (reference sequence). V gave up 0 bases and J gave up 8 bases, with 19 bases separating them. CDR3 loop: CSARDESRGRPGYTF. The CDR3 coding sequence is TGCAGTGCTAGAGACGAATCTAGGGGTCGGCCAGGCTACACCTTC.

The J gene is TRBJ1-2, the V gene TRBV7-9, with D perhaps matching TRBD1 (5 bases). The V and J ends lost 6 bases and 1 base respectively, with 15 bases between them. Germline CDR1 reads SEHNR; CDR2 reads FQNEAQ (reference sequence). The CDR3 has 15 residues. CDR3 bases: TGTGCCAGCAGAAAGTTAGGGGAATATAACTATGGCTACACCTTC. It codes for CASRKLGEYNYGYTF.

The DNA of the CDR3 is TGTGCCAGTATCTGGACAGGAATGAACACTGAAGCTTTCTTT. It specifies CASIWTGMNTEAFF. V usage is TRBV19 and J usage is TRBJ1-1, with 7 bases fitting TRBD1. V lost 7 bases and J lost 0; bases outside the gene matches: 5. Germline CDR1 reads LNHDA; CDR2 reads SQIVND (reference sequence). The CDR3 loop spans 14 amino acids. Looking up the rest from reference TRBV19 and TRBJ1-1 gives the full variable domain: DGGITQSPKYLFRKEGQNVTLSCEQNLNHDAMYWYRQDPGQGLRLIYYSQIVNDFQKGDIAEGYSVSREKKESFPLTVTSAQKNPTAFYLCASIWTGMNTEAFFGQGTRLTVV.

The V gene is TRBV11-3, the J gene TRBJ2-1, with D perhaps given as TRBD1 or TRBD2 (5 bases each). Looked up from germline, CDR1 is SGHNT and CDR2 is YENEEA. V lost 6 bases and J 2 bases, leaving 20 bases between the germline ends. The CDR3 has 17 residues. The CDR3 DNA reads TGTGCCAGCAGTAAAGGTGGGGGACGAGGCACCTACAATGAGCAGTTCTTC. Protein: CASSKGGGRGTYNEQFF.

The count of this clonotype is one. CDR3 in DNA: TGTGCCAGTAGTATAACCGCGACAGCCTATGGCTACACCTTC. Translating gives CASSITATAYGYTF. The V and J genes are TRBV19 and TRBJ1-2; tentatively, D is TRBD1 (5 bases). The CDR3 runs 14 residues. Trimming shortened V by 2 bases and J by 4 bases, and 11 bases separated the two germline ends. The germline V gene encodes CDR1 LNHDA and CDR2 SQIVND (reference sequence).